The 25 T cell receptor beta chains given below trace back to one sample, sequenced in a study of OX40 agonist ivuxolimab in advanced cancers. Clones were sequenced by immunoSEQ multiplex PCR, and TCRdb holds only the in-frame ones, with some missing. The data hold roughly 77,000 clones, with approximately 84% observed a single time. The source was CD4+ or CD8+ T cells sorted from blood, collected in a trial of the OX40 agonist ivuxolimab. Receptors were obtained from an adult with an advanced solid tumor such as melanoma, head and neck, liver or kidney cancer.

The CDR3 protein is CASSPPLRQETQYF. CDR3 nucleotides: TGTGCCAGCTCACCACCCCTACGGCAAGAGACCCAGTACTTC. The chain carries TRBV18 and TRBJ2-5; D not resolved. The germline V and J ends were trimmed by 0 bases and 2 bases, with 7 bases remaining between them. This CDR3 region has 14 residues. Germline assignment: CDR1 KGHSH and CDR2 LQKENI.

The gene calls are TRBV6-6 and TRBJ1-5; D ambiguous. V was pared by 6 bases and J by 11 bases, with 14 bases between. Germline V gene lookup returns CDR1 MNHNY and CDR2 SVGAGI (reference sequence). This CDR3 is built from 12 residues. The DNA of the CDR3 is TGTGCCAGCAGGCCCACCGGCCGAGCCCAGCATTTT. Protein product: CASRPTGRAQHF.

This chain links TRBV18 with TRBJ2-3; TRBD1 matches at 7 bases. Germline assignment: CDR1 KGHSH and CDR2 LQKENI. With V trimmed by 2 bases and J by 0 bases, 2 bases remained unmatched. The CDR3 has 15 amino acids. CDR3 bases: TGTGCCAGCTCACCAGGGACAGCGAGCACAGATACGCAGTATTTT. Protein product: CASSPGTASTDTQYF.

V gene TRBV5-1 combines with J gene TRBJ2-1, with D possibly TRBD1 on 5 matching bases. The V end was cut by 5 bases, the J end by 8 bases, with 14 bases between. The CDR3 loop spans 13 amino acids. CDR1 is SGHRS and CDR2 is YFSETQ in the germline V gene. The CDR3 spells CASSDQGLDEQFF. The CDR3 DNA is TGCGCCAGCAGTGATCAGGGCCTCGATGAGCAGTTCTTC.

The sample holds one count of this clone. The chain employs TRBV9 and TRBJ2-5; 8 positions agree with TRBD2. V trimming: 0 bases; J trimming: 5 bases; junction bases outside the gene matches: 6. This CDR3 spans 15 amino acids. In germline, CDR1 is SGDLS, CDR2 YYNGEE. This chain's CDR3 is CASSVAGGRLETQYF. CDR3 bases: TGTGCCAGCAGCGTAGCGGGGGGGCGTTTGGAGACCCAGTACTTC.

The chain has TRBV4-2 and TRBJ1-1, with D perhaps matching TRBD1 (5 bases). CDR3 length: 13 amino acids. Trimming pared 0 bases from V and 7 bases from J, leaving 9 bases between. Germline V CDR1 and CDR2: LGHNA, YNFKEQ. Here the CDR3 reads CASSQDSQGEAFF. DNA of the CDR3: TGTGCCAGCAGCCAAGATTCTCAGGGTGAAGCTTTCTTT.

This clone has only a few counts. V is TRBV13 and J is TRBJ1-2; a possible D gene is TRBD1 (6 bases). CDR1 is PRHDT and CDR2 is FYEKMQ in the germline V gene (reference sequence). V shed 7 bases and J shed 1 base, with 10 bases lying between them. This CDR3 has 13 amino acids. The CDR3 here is CASNSDSNYGYTF. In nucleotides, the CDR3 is TGTGCCAGCAACTCGGACAGTAACTATGGCTACACCTTC.

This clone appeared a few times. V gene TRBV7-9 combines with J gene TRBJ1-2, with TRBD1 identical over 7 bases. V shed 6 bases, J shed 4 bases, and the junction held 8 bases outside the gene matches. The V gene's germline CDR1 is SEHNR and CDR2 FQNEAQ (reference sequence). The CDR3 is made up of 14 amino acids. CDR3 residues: CASSSGQDFYGYTF. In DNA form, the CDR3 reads TGTGCCAGCAGTTCAGGACAGGATTTCTATGGCTACACCTTC.

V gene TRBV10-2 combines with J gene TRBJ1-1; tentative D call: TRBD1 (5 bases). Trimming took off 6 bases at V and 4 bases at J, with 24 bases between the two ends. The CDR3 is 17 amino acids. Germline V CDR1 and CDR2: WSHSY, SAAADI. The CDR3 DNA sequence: TGCGCCAGCAGCCACCCCCAGGGAACGGATGGTGCCACTGAAGCTTTCTTT. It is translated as CASSHPQGTDGATEAFF.

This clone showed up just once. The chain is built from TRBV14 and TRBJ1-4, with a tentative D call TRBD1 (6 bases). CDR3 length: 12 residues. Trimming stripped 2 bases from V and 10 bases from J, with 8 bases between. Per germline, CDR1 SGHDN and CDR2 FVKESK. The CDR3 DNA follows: TGTGCCAGCAGCCAACAGGGGCGAAAACTGTTTTTT. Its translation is CASSQQGRKLFF.

The CDR3 here is CASSKMPSRHHEQYF. The CDR3 DNA reads as TGTGCCAGCAGCAAGATGCCTAGCCGTCACCACGAGCAGTACTTC. The rearrangement joins TRBV21-1 to TRBJ2-7; TRBD2, the table's D call, lacks a check against the DNA. TRBV21-1 corresponds to a pseudogene. The CDR3 consists of 15 residues.

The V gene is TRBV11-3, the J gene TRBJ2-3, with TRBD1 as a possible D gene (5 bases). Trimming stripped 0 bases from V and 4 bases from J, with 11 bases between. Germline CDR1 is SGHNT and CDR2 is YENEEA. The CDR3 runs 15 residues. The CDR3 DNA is TGTGCCAGCAGCTTAGATTCAGGGTACTCAGATACGCAGTATTTT. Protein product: CASSLDSGYSDTQYF.

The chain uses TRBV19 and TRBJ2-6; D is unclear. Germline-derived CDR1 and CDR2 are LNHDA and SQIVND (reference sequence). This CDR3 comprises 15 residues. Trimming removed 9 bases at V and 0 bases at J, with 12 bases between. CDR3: CASLAARSGANVLTF. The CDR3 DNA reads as TGTGCCAGCCTGGCTGCTCGCTCTGGGGCCAACGTCCTGACTTTC.

For the CDR3, the DNA is TGTGCCAGCAGTGAAGCCCCCCTCAGTGCGTACGCGCCTAGCTACACCTTC. Its translation is CASSEAPLSAYAPSYTF. The gene calls are TRBV2 and TRBJ1-2; the D is unclear. This CDR3 is 17 amino acids long. The germline V gene has CDR1 SNHLY and CDR2 FYNNEI. The V gene lost 0 bases and the J gene lost 9 bases, with 23 bases spanning the gap. Full variable domain (outside the CDR3, taken from reference TRBV2 and TRBJ1-2): EPEVTQTPSHQVTQMGQEVILRCVPISNHLYFYWYRQILGQKVEFLVSFYNNEISEKSEIFDDQFSVERPDGSNFTLKIRSTKLEDSAMYFCASSEAPLSAYAPSYTFGSGTRLTVV.

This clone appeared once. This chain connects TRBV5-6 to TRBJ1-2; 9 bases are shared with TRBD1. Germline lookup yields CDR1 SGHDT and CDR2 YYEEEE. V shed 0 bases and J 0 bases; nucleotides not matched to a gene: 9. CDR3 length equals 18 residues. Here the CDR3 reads CASSLARTGEGANYGYTF. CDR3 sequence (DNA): TGTGCCAGCAGCTTGGCTCGGACAGGGGAGGGAGCTAACTATGGCTACACCTTC. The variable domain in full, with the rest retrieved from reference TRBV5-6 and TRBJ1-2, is DAGVTQSPTHLIKTRGQQVTLRCSPKSGHDTVSWYQQALGQGPQFIFQYYEEEERQRGNFPDRFSGHQFPNYSSELNVNALLLGDSALYLCASSLARTGEGANYGYTFGSGTRLTVV.

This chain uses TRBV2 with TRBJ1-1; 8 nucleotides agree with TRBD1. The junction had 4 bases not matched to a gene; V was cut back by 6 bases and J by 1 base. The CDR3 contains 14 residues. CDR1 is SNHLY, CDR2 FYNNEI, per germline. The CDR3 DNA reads TGTGCCAGCAGCCAACAGGGGGGGAACACTGAAGCTTTCTTT. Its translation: CASSQQGGNTEAFF.

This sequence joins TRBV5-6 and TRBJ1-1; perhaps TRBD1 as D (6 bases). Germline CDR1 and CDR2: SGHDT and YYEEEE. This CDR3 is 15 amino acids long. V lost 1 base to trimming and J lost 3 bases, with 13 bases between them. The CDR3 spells CASSLLQGHDTEAFF. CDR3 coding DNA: TGTGCCAGCAGCTTGTTACAGGGCCACGACACTGAAGCTTTCTTT.

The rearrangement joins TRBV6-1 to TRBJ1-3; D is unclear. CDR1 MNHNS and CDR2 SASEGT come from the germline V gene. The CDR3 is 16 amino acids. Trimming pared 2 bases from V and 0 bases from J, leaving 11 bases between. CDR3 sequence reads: CASSERRTFSGNTIYF. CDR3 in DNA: TGTGCCAGCAGTGAAAGGAGGACCTTCTCTGGAAACACCATATATTTT.

The CDR3 loop is CASSLGDRYEQFF. The CDR3 DNA follows: TGTGCCAGCAGCTTAGGGGATCGCTATGAGCAGTTCTTC. The chain is built from TRBV7-9 and TRBJ2-1; D gene ambiguous. The CDR3 is 13 amino acids. The germline V gene has CDR1 SEHNR and CDR2 FQNEAQ (reference sequence). The germline V and J ends were trimmed by 1 base and 8 bases, with 9 bases remaining between them. The full variable domain, its missing parts supplied by reference TRBV7-9 and TRBJ2-1, is DTGVSQNPRHKITKRGQNVTFRCDPISEHNRLYWYRQTLGQGPEFLTYFQNEAQLEKSRLLSDRFSAERPKGSFSTLEIQRTEQGDSAMYLCASSLGDRYEQFFGPGTRLTVL.

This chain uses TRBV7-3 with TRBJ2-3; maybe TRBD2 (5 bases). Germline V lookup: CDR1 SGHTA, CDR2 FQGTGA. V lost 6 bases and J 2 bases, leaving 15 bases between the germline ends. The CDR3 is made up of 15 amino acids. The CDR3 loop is CASSRLASNTDTQYF. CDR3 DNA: TGTGCCAGCAGTCGCCTAGCTTCCAACACAGATACGCAGTATTTT.

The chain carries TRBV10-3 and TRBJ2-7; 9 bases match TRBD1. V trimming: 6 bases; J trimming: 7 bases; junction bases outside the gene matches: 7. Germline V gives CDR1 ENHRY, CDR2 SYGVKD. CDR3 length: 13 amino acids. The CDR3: CAISQRQGGEQYF. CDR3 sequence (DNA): TGTGCCATCAGCCAGAGACAGGGGGGGGAGCAGTACTTC.

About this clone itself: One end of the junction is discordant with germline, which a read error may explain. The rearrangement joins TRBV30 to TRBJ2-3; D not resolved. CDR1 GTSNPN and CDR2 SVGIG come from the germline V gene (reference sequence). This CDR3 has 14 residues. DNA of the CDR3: TGTGCCTGGAGTGTCTACGGCACCACAGATACGCGGTATTTT. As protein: CAWSVYGTTDTRYF.

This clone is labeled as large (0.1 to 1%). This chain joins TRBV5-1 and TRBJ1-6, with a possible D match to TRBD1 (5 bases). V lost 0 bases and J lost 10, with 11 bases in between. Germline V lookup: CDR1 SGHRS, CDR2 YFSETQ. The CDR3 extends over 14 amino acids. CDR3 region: CASSLAPGDSPLHF. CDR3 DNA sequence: TGCGCCAGCAGCTTGGCCCCGGGGGACTCACCCCTCCACTTT. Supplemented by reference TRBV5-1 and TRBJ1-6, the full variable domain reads KAGVTQTPRYLIKTRGQQVTLSCSPISGHRSVSWYQQTPGQGLQFLFEYFSETQRNKGNFPGRFSGRQFSNSRSEMNVSTLELGDSALYLCASSLAPGDSPLHFGNGTRLTVT.

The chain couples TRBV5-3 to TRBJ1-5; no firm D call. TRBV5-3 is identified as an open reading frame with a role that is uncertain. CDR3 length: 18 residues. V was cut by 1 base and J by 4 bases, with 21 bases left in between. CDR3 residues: CARSLLALDPIQNQPQHF. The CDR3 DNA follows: TGTGCCAGAAGCTTGTTGGCCCTCGATCCTATACAAAATCAGCCCCAGCATTTT.

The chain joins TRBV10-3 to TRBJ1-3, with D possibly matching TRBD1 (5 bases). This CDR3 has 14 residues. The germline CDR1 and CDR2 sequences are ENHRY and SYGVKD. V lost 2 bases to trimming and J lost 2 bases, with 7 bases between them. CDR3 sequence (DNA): TGTGCCATCAGTGAGGGGGGTCCTGGAAACACCATATATTTT. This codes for CAISEGGPGNTIYF.